This is a list of T cell receptor beta chains from one sample in a study of blood T cell repertoires in COVID-19. This table comes from immunoSEQ multiplex PCR, and its TCRdb copy is limited to in-frame clones, with some not included. This repertoire shows about 140,000 clones, nearly 85% found once; its top ten account for roughly 45%. The sequenced material came from peripheral blood. Every receptor here comes from a human donor in a cohort sampled during active COVID-19. Both conserved end residues are part of each CDR3. Each record gives: D gene, V gene, clone size, J gene, CDR3 length, CDR3 protein, CDR3 DNA. A D gene is named only where the DNA matches it firmly. Some rows have no size entry. The others give once, few or many, or a class for an expanded clone.

>-|TRBV5-1|-|TRBJ2-1|16
CASSLVGRASQDEQFF
TGCGCCAGCAGCTTGGTTGGGCGGGCCTCGCAGGATGAGCAGTTCTTC
>-|TRBV5-5|-|TRBJ2-5|13
CASSLFDIETQYF
TGTGCCAGCAGCTTGTTTGACATCGAGACCCAGTACTTC
>-|TRBV2|-|TRBJ1-2|12
CASSTENYGYTF
TGTGCCAGCAGTACAGAGAATTATGGCTACACCTTC
>-|TRBV28|-|TRBJ2-1|13
CASSSPGSNEQFF
TGTGCCAGCAGTTCCCCGGGGAGCAATGAGCAGTTCTTC
>TRBD2|TRBV3-1/TRBV3-2|-|TRBJ2-1|16
CASSQGTSGVYNEQFF
TGTGCCAGCAGCCAAGGGACTAGCGGGGTCTACAATGAGCAGTTCTTC
>-|TRBV5-1|-|TRBJ1-2|13
CASRTSDIAGYTF
TGCGCCAGCCGCACTTCCGACATTGCGGGCTACACCTTC
>TRBD2|TRBV5-1|-|TRBJ2-3|16
CASSFIGEGNSDTQYF
TGCGCCAGCAGCTTTATCGGGGAGGGGAATTCAGATACGCAGTATTTT
>TRBD2|TRBV7-9|few|TRBJ2-5|17
CASSQSIGLAGTETQYF
TGTGCCAGCAGCCAATCTATCGGACTAGCGGGGACTGAGACCCAGTACTTC
>-|TRBV6-5|once|TRBJ2-7|13
CASSIQDGYEQYF
TGTGCCAGCAGTATACAGGACGGATACGAGCAGTACTTC
>-|TRBV7-3|-|TRBJ2-2|14
CASSLNRVSGELFF
TGTGCCAGCAGCTTAAACAGGGTTTCCGGGGAGCTGTTTTTT
>TRBD2|TRBV7-2|-|TRBJ2-1|14
CASSLEFSGGEQFF
TGTGCCAGCAGCTTAGAGTTTAGCGGGGGTGAGCAGTTCTTC
>-|TRBV5-6|-|TRBJ1-2|12
CASSLGLYGYTF
TGTGCCAGCAGCTTGGGGCTCTATGGCTACACCTTC
>-|TRBV28|-|TRBJ2-5|13
CASNLQGRETQYF
TGTGCCAGCAATCTACAGGGAAGGGAGACCCAGTACTTC
>-|TRBV4-3|-|TRBJ1-6|14
CASSQDSGGSPLHF
TGCGCCAGCAGCCAGGACAGTGGTGGGTCACCCCTCCACTTT
>TRBD1|TRBV23-1|-|TRBJ1-3|15
CASSLETGAGNTIYF
TGCGCCAGCAGTCTTGAAACAGGGGCTGGAAACACCATATATTTT
>-|TRBV2|-|TRBJ1-1|13
CASSVFMNTEAFF
TGTGCCAGCAGTGTATTTATGAACACTGAAGCTTTCTTT
>-|TRBV24-1|-|TRBJ2-3|16
CATSDIRVTGTDTQYF
TGTGCCACCAGTGACATACGGGTTACCGGTACAGATACGCAGTATTTT
>-|TRBV7-8|-|TRBJ1-2|12
CASSLGTVGYTF
TGTGCCAGCAGCTTAGGGACTGTCGGCTACACCTTC
>-|TRBV6-5|-|TRBJ2-5|14
CASSYLASQETQYF
TGTGCCAGCAGTTACTTGGCCAGTCAAGAGACCCAGTACTTC
>TRBD2|TRBV4-2|-|TRBJ2-1|16
CASSQGGGLSYNEQFF
TGTGCCAGCAGCCAAGGGGGGGGGTTGTCCTACAATGAGCAGTTCTTC
>-|TRBV28|once|TRBJ1-2|12
CATSPRVRGYTF
TGTGCCACCTCGCCTCGAGTAAGAGGCTACACCTTC
>TRBD1|TRBV25-1|-|TRBJ1-1|12
CASSRGRDKAFF
TGTGCCAGCAGTAGGGGGCGAGACAAAGCTTTCTTT
>-|TRBV7-9|-|TRBJ2-1|12
CASSFAGIEQFF
TGTGCCAGCAGCTTCGCGGGAATTGAGCAGTTCTTC
>TRBD2|TRBV5-4|-|TRBJ2-3|16
CASSPAGLAGEYTQYF
TGTGCCAGCAGCCCAGCCGGACTAGCGGGGGAATATACGCAGTATTTT